What follows are 22 T cell receptor beta chains derived from one specimen sequenced in a study of post-analysis software for immune sequencing data. Unique molecular identifiers were built into the TCR beta cDNA libraries. A single record per CDR3 protein comes from TCRdb applying MiXCR to the PCR reads. The repertoire consists of approximately 630,000 distinct CDR3 sequences, with more than 50% occurring once and the leading ten covering roughly 10%. Antigen specificity for these receptors is unknown. General study results and limits: Among roughly 5 TRBV segments more frequent in patients than controls were TRBV5-6, TRBV5-1 and TRBV20-1.

The sample was blood. The source is a girl aged 2-10 years with multiple sclerosis.

The chain couples TRBV20-1 to TRBJ2-7; TRBD1 might be the D (6 bases). The V gene's germline CDR1 is DFQATT and CDR2 SNEGSKA (reference sequence). The CDR3 is made up of 13 amino acids. The germline V and J ends were trimmed by 3 bases and 5 bases, with 14 bases remaining between them. CDR3: CSARRGGSNEQYF. The CDR3 nucleotides read TGCAGTGCTAGGAGAGGGGGAAGCAACGAGCAGTACTTC.

A single count supports this clonotype. This chain links TRBV7-2 with TRBJ2-3; either TRBD1 or TRBD2 may fit D (5 bases each). This CDR3 comprises 16 residues. Trimming cost V 1 base and J 1 base, with 12 bases left between them. Germline V gives CDR1 SGHTA, CDR2 FQGNSA. This chain's CDR3 is CASSLGPGTRTDTQYF. The CDR3 nucleotides read TGTGCCAGCAGCTTAGGGCCAGGGACCCGCACAGATACGCAGTATTTT.

The chain uses TRBV20-1 and TRBJ2-6; D uncertain. With 0 bases removed from V and 1 base from J, the gap between germline ends came to 10 bases. The CDR3 extends over 16 amino acids. CDR1 and CDR2 from the germline V gene are DFQATT and SNEGSKA (reference sequence). The CDR3: CSARDLGRSGANVLTF. Written as DNA, the CDR3 is TGCAGTGCTAGAGATTTGGGAAGATCTGGGGCCAACGTCCTGACTTTC.

This chain connects TRBV27 to TRBJ2-6; D gene uncertain. The CDR3 spans 13 residues. V was cut by 8 bases and J by 3 bases, with 8 bases left in between. CDR1 is MNHEY and CDR2 is SMNVEV in the germline V gene (reference sequence). DNA of the CDR3: TGTGCCAGCTGCAGGTTTGGGGCCAACGTCCTGACTTTC. This encodes CASCRFGANVLTF.

The chain has TRBV7-8 and TRBJ2-1; the D is unclear. CDR1 and CDR2 from the germline V gene are SGHVS and FQNEAQ. V lost 4 bases, J lost 2 bases, and 12 bases lay in between. This CDR3 has 15 residues. The CDR3: CASSYPAATYNEQFF. The CDR3, as DNA: TGTGCCAGCAGCTACCCGGCGGCCACCTACAATGAGCAGTTCTTC.

J is TRBJ2-1 and V is TRBV5-6, with 7 bases lining up with TRBD1. The J call is uncertain, as TRBJ2-7 better fits the DNA end. Germline loops: CDR1 SGHDT, CDR2 YYEEEE. The CDR3 has 17 amino acids. CDR3 sequence: CASSRGLGTVSYNEQYF. The DNA of the CDR3 is TGTGCCAGCAGCCGAGGGCTTGGGACAGTTTCCTACAATGAGCAGTACTTC.

The V and J genes are TRBV29-1 and TRBJ2-7, with 13 positions matching TRBD2. Germline lookup yields CDR1 SQVTM and CDR2 ANQGSEA. The CDR3 contains 14 residues. J was trimmed by 6 bases and V by 3 bases; bases with no gene match: 5. The CDR3 sequence: CSVEGLAGTVEQYF. In nucleotides, the CDR3 is TGCAGCGTTGAGGGACTAGCGGGAACCGTCGAGCAGTACTTC.

This chain joins TRBV29-1 and TRBJ1-1, with 7 positions matching TRBD1. This CDR3 has 13 residues. V gave up 6 bases and J gave up 7 bases; unmatched junction bases: 11. Germline V CDR1 and CDR2: SQVTM, ANQGSEA. The DNA of the CDR3 is TGCAGCGTAATCGACAGGGCTCAAGTTGAAGCTTTCTTT. Translated: CSVIDRAQVEAFF.

The table lists this clonotype with a count of one. The chain couples TRBV3-1 to TRBJ2-1; the match to TRBD2 covers 10 bases. CDR3 length equals 16 residues. V lost 5 bases and J lost 5; bases outside the gene matches: 9. The germline CDR1 and CDR2 sequences are LGHDT and YNNKEL (reference sequence). CDR3 loop: CASSYVLAGDDNEQFF. DNA of the CDR3: TGTGCCAGCAGCTACGTCCTAGCGGGAGACGACAATGAGCAGTTCTTC.

This clonotype was observed a handful of times. In DNA, the CDR3 is TGCAGCGTTGGAGGGCTAGCGAGGAATGAGCAGTTCTTC. Its translation is CSVGGLARNEQFF. This chain connects TRBV29-1 to TRBJ2-1, with a tentative D call TRBD2 (6 bases). Trimming removed 4 bases from V and 7 bases from J, with 14 bases in between. The length of the CDR3 is 13 residues. Germline-derived CDR1 and CDR2 are SQVTM and ANQGSEA.

This clonotype was found many times. The V gene is TRBV6-5, the J gene TRBJ2-1; D not certain. This CDR3 contains 11 residues. V lost 4 bases and J 6 bases, leaving 4 bases between the germline ends. Germline CDR1 is MNHEY and CDR2 is SVGAGI. CDR3: CASSWGNEQFF. The CDR3, as DNA: TGTGCCAGCAGTTGGGGCAATGAGCAGTTCTTC.

This sequence joins TRBV3-1 and TRBJ2-5; D perhaps matches TRBD2 (5 bases). CDR3 length: 14 residues. Germline loops: CDR1 LGHDT, CDR2 YNNKEL (reference sequence). The V end lost 7 bases, the J end lost 5 bases, and 17 bases lay between the germline ends. In DNA form, the CDR3 reads TGTGCCAGCACCACACGAGCGGCCCAGGAGACCCAGTACTTC. Encoded protein: CASTTRAAQETQYF.

This clonotype was picked up a small number of times. The chain links TRBV20-1 to TRBJ2-1, with 11 bases aligning to TRBD2. Germline trimming cut 6 bases from V and 6 bases from J; bases unmatched to any gene: 7. From germline, CDR1 is DFQATT and CDR2 SNEGSKA (reference sequence). This CDR3 has 14 residues. CDR3 nucleotide sequence: TGCAGTGCACCCAGGACTAGCGGGTCCAATGAGCAGTTCTTC. It translates to CSAPRTSGSNEQFF.

This chain uses TRBV18 with TRBJ2-5, with D possibly being TRBD2 (5 bases). The end of the DNA fits TRBJ2-7 better, so the J call may be wrong. Germline lookup yields CDR1 KGHSH and CDR2 LQKENI. The CDR3 sequence is 16 residues long. The CDR3 bases are TGTGCCAGCTCACTTCGGACGAGCGGAGATATCTACGAGCAGTACTTC. Protein: CASSLRTSGDIYEQYF.

The chain employs TRBV25-1 and TRBJ2-5, with 7 bases lining up with TRBD2. The J call may be incorrect, as the DNA end agrees better with TRBJ2-7. This CDR3 comprises 17 residues. In germline, CDR1 is MGHDK, CDR2 SYGVNS. The CDR3 bases are TGTGCCAGCAGTGCTCCGGGGGGAGGGCCGGGGACCTACGAGCAGTACTTC. Its protein product is CASSAPGGGPGTYEQYF.

The V call is TRBV5-1, the J call TRBJ1-1, with D possibly TRBD1 on 5 matching bases. CDR3 length: 13 amino acids. V shed 0 bases and J shed 6 bases, with 9 bases lying between them. Germline-derived CDR1 and CDR2 are SGHRS and YFSETQ. As DNA, the CDR3 is TGCGCCAGCAGCTTGGGGGGGGACGCTGAAGCTTTCTTT. Translation gives CASSLGGDAEAFF. Combining the CDR3 with reference TRBV5-1 and TRBJ1-1 gives the whole variable domain KAGVTQTPRYLIKTRGQQVTLSCSPISGHRSVSWYQQTPGQGLQFLFEYFSETQRNKGNFPGRFSGRQFSNSRSEMNVSTLELGDSALYLCASSLGGDAEAFFGQGTRLTVV.

This clonotype came up many times. The genes are TRBV12-3 or TRBV12-4 and TRBJ2-7; D might be TRBD2 (5 bases). The CDR3 sequence is 12 residues long. Trimming removed 5 bases from V and 7 bases from J, with 12 bases in between. The CDR3 spells CASSPRVGEQYF. CDR3 coding DNA: TGTGCCAGCAGTCCGAGGGTGGGGGAGCAGTACTTC.

The genes are TRBV20-1 and TRBJ2-1; 16 bases agree with TRBD2. V dropped 5 bases and J dropped 0; count of bases not matched to a gene: 7. Germline CDR1 is DFQATT and CDR2 is SNEGSKA (reference sequence). CDR3 length: 18 amino acids. The CDR3: CSAEPGLAGGSSYNEQFF. The CDR3 bases are TGCAGTGCTGAACCGGGACTAGCGGGAGGGAGCTCCTACAATGAGCAGTTCTTC.

Only a few counts were recorded for this clonotype. V gene TRBV7-8 combines with J gene TRBJ1-2, with a possible D match to TRBD1 (6 bases). This CDR3 region has 13 residues. The germline CDR1 and CDR2 sequences are SGHVS and FQNEAQ. Trimming pared 4 bases from V and 5 bases from J, leaving 11 bases between. CDR3 region: CASSYDRSYGYTF. The CDR3, as DNA: TGTGCCAGCAGCTACGACAGGAGTTATGGCTACACCTTC.

This chain connects TRBV7-3 to TRBJ2-1; 7 positions match TRBD2. J was trimmed by 9 bases and V by 5 bases; bases with no gene match: 13. The CDR3 is made up of 15 amino acids. From germline, CDR1 is SGHTA and CDR2 FQGTGA. The CDR3: CASSPSRDYNGEQFF. CDR3 nucleotides: TGTGCCAGCAGCCCTAGCCGGGACTACAACGGTGAGCAGTTCTTC.

This chain links TRBV20-1 with TRBJ2-7, with TRBD2 as a possible D gene (5 bases). This CDR3 has 12 residues. V was pared by 6 bases and J by 10 bases, with 19 bases between. Germline V gene data show CDR1 as DFQATT and CDR2 as SNEGSKA (reference sequence). DNA of the CDR3: TGCAGTGCCTATCGGACTGGCTCAGGCCAGTACTTC. Translation gives CSAYRTGSGQYF.

This clonotype was counted a few times. The chain carries TRBV4-3 and TRBJ2-7; possible D gene TRBD1, 6 bases. Trimming pared 8 bases from V and 3 bases from J, leaving 17 bases between. This CDR3 is 14 amino acids long. Germline lookup yields CDR1 LGHNA and CDR2 YSLEER. CDR3 coding DNA: TGCGCCAGCGGACAGCCGGCGGACTTCTACGAGCAGTACTTC. Translating gives CASGQPADFYEQYF.